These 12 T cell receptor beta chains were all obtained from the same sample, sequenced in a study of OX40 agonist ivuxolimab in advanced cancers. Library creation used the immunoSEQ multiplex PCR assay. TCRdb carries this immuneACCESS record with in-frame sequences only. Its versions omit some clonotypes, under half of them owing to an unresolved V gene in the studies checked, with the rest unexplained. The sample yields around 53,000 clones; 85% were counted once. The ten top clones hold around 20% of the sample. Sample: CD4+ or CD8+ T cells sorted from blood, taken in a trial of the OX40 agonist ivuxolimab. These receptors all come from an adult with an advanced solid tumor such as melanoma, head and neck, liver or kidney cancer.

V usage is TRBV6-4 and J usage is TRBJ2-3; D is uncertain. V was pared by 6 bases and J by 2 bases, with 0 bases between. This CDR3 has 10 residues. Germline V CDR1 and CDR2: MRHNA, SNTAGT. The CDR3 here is CASSTDTQYF. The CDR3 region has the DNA TGTGCCAGCAGCACAGATACGCAGTATTTT.

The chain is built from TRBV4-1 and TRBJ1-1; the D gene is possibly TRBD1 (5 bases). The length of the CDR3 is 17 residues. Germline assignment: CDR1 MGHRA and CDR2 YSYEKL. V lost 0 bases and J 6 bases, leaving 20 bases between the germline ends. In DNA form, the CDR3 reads TGCGCCAGCAGCCAAGAGGGGACCGGGACTCTGGACGCTGAAGCTTTCTTT. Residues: CASSQEGTGTLDAEAFF.

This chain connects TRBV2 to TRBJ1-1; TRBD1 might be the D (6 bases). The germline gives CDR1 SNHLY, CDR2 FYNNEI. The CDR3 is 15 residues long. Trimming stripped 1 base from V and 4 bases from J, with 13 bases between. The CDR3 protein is CASSEVGGVGTEAFF. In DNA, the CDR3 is TGTGCCAGCAGTGAAGTCGGGGGCGTGGGCACTGAAGCTTTCTTT.

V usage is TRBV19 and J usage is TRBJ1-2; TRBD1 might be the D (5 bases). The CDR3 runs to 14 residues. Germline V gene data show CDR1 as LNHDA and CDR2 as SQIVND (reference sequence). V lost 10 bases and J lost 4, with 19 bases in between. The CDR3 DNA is TGTGCCACCCCCGGCGAGCAGGGCGGCTATGGCTACACCTTC. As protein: CATPGEQGGYGYTF.

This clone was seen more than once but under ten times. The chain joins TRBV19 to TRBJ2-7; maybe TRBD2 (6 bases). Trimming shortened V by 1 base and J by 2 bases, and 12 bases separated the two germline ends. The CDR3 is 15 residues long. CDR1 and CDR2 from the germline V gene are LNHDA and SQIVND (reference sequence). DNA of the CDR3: TGTGCCAGTAGTATAGTACCGGGGGAGACCTACGAGCAGTACTTC. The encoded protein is CASSIVPGETYEQYF. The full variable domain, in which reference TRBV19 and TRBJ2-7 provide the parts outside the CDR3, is DGGITQSPKYLFRKEGQNVTLSCEQNLNHDAMYWYRQDPGQGLRLIYYSQIVNDFQKGDIAEGYSVSREKKESFPLTVTSAQKNPTAFYLCASSIVPGETYEQYFGPGTRLTVT.

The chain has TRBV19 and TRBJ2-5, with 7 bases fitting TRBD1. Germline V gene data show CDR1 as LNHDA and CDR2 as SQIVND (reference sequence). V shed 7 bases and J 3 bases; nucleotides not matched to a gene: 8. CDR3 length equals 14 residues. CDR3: CASTAWDSKETQYF. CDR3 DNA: TGTGCCAGTACCGCATGGGACAGTAAAGAGACCCAGTACTTC.

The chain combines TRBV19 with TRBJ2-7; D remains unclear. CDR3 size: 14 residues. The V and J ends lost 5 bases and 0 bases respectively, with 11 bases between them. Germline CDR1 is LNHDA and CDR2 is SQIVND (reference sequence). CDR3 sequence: CASSPFTSSYEQYF. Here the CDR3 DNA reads TGTGCCAGTAGTCCCTTCACGAGCTCCTACGAGCAGTACTTC.

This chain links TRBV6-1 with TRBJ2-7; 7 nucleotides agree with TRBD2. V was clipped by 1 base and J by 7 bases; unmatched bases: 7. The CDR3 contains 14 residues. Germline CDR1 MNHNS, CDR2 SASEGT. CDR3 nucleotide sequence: TGTGCCAGCAGTGAAGGGGCGGGGGTCTGGGAGCAGTACGTC. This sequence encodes CASSEGAGVWEQYV.

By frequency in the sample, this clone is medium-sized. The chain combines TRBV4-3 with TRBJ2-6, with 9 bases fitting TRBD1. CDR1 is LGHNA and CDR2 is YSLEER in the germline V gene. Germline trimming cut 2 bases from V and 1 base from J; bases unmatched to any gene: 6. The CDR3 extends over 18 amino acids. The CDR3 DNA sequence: TGCGCCAGCAGCCAATTTGCCGGGACAGGGTCTGGGGCCAACGTCCTGACTTTC. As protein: CASSQFAGTGSGANVLTF.

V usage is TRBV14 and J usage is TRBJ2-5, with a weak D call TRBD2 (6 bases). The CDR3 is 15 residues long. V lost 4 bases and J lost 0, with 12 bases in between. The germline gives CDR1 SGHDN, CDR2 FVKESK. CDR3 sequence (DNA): TGTGCCAGCAGCCCGGGACTTTCGTACCAAGAGACCCAGTACTTC. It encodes CASSPGLSYQETQYF. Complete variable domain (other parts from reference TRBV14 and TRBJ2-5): EAGVTQFPSHSVIEKGQTVTLRCDPISGHDNLYWYRRVMGKEIKFLLHFVKESKQDESGMPNNRFLAERTGGTYSTLKVQPAELEDSGVYFCASSPGLSYQETQYFGPGTRLLVL.

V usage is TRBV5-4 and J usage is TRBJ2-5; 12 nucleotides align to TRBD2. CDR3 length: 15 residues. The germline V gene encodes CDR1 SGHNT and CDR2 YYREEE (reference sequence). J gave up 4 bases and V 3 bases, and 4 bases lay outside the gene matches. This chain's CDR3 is CASSSPSGGGETQYF. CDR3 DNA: TGTGCCAGCAGCTCCCCTAGCGGGGGGGGAGAGACCCAGTACTTC.

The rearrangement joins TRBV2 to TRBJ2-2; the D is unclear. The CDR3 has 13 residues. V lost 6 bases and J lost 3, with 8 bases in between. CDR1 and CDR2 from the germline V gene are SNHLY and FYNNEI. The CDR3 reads CASSTIDTGELFF. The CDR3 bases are TGTGCCAGCAGCACTATCGACACCGGGGAGCTGTTTTTT.